This TCR beta chain was sequenced during a study of cytomegalovirus exposure and HLA in healthy donors. Study at large: In terms of ancestry, the Caucasian-associated cluster contained around 79% of the approximately 420 genotyped donors. Study-wide points: The study listed roughly 160 cytomegalovirus-associated TCR beta chains. It was taken for granted in presence/absence analyses that sequencing depth across donors was roughly uniform. A later analysis linked a missense variant in DCLRE1C to the trimming of TCR beta V and J genes.

This clone was observed once. Its antigen is not identified. J lost 7 bases, V lost 3 bases, and 6 bases had no gene match. This CDR3 has 13 residues. The germline gives CDR1 SQVTM, CDR2 ANQGSEA. The PCR used 60 Vbeta and 13 Jbeta primers. Clones were sequenced by immunoSEQ multiplex PCR, and TCRdb holds only the in-frame ones, with some missing. There are under 200,000 clones in the sample; around 86% occur only once, and about 0.8% lies in the top ten. The sequenced material came from PBMCs. This TCR was recovered from a young woman in good health and CMV-seronegative. This sequence joins TRBV29-1 and TRBJ2-7, with 10 bases aligning to TRBD1. CDR3: CSVDATGGREQYF. The CDR3 DNA sequence: TGCAGCGTTGACGCGACAGGGGGCAGGGAGCAGTACTTC.